A selection of T cell receptor beta chains follows, all from one sample in a study of cytomegalovirus exposure and HLA in healthy donors. The table came from immunoSEQ multiplex PCR; TCRdb's copy has only in-frame clones and leaves some out. Altogether about 160,000 clones are present, 79% being singletons, with the ten largest covering around 6.5%. Sequencing input: PBMCs. These receptors were collected from a man aged 45-60 years in good health and CMV-seropositive. CDR3s leave out the opening cysteine and the closing phenylalanine or tryptophan.

V | CDR3
TRBV28 | ASSLYIFGTSGNEQF
TRBV11-3 | ASSRGTSVDTQY
TRBV7-8 | ASSLSADTQY
TRBV9 | ASSVGLGQGSGHT
TRBV28 | ASSGSGPSFAH
TRBV7-8 | ASSFRSPAGGLSNQPQH
TRBV6-1 | ASMRDRGRGTEAF
TRBV11-2 | ASSLALDNSYEQY
TRBV4-1 | ASSPGTSGIYEQF
TRBV4-1 | ASSQSGSVYEQY
TRBV15 | ATSRVGQNTGELF
TRBV30 | AWSVVPGNEQF
TRBV2 | ASSEDSLGELF
TRBV19 | ASSISSADRGLGGYT
TRBV28 | ASSPRLESYEQY
TRBV19 | ASSHQGPQH
TRBV4-1 | ASSQVGELF
TRBV28 | ASSFLSSGRRNEQF
TRBV2 | ASRQGTQETQY
TRBV28 | ASSLSGMSNQPQH
TRBV25-1 | ASRAQGGEKLF
TRBV5-6 | ASSPVDREIYGYT
TRBV10-3 | AIWSQEGAEQY
TRBV5-1 | ASQAGEATGELF
TRBV7-2 | ASSLGQRTNEQF
TRBV6-1 | ASSEAWTGLVNYGYT
TRBV10-3 | ATGVQRTDTQY
TRBV7-9 | ASSLVTGDEKLF
TRBV25-1 | ASSGQVRGIFYGYT
TRBV19 | ASSIQGDQPQH
TRBV5-4 | ASSILTGSGDTQY
TRBV6-1 | ASSEPGLAGEDEQY
TRBV1 | TSSPQGTATFYEQY
TRBV7-2 | ASSLALSSYNSPLH
TRBV10-1 | ASSEGGPNQPQH
TRBV9 | ASSPGSRSSYEQY
TRBV6-5 | ASSYRTGETQY
TRBV27 | ASSYRDTNYEQY
TRBV5-1 | ASSLVAGGYNEQF
TRBV6-4 | ASSDPAGVKPQETQY
TRBV30 | AWSSGGSSYEQY
TRBV6-6 | ASRSTGETQY
TRBV28 | ASNPTAGTGPPETQY
TRBV5-1 | ASSLVAGEETQY
TRBV19 | ASSPGQDSTDTQY
TRBV5-1 | ASSLGTGSNEQY
TRBV10-3 | AISPGLRTGELF